This T cell receptor beta chain was recovered during a study of Ad26.COV2.S vaccination and SARS-CoV-2 variants (dated by TCRdb to about 2021). As for the study more broadly: Donors in the vaccine arm were drawn from COV1001, a multicentre, randomized, double-blind, placebo-controlled phase I-IIa trial testing Ad26.COV2.S in healthy adults. Ad26.COV2.S was administered intramuscularly at 5 x 10^10 or 1 x 10^11 viral particles, either as a single shot or as two shots given 56 days apart. TCRbeta repertoire sequencing was used to assess the specificity and breadth of SARS-CoV-2-reactive T cell receptors after Ad26.COV2.S vaccination. The TCR-sequenced set comprised about 32 samples: approximately 20 Ad26.COV2.S vaccine recipients, 5 placebo recipients and 8 SARS-CoV-2 convalescent individuals. Participants in the trial were split at random into five groups of five each, receiving low-dose or high-dose Ad26.COV2.S once or twice, or else placebo on both occasions. Investigators remained blinded to trial group allocation during experiments and outcome assessment.

According to the study, the label for this sample's treatment or condition signals: some 19 received Ad26.COV2.S at low or high dose, single or two shots; five or six received placebo; per-sample allocation not given. Repertoires of vaccine and placebo recipients were sequenced from samples taken on day 63 after the first injection. In Cohort 1b, roughly 26 adults aged 18-55 years were enrolled at a single site in Boston, USA, between 29 July and 7 August 2020. As a vaccine, Ad26.COV2.S was a replication-incompetent adenovirus type 26 vector that expressed a prefusion-stabilized SARS-CoV-2 spike protein derived from the original Wuhan strain. Overall results and qualifications from the work: Compared with placebo recipients, Ad26.COV2.S recipients showed higher spike-specific TCR breadth (P = 0.0014). The authors noted that total T cell responses may have been underestimated by the TCR breadth and depth analyses. Substantial breadth of spike-specific CD8+ and CD4+ T cell responses was reported after vaccination. The study was not powered for comparison of responses between vaccine doses or regimens. Non-spike TCR breadth was comparable between vaccine and placebo recipients, consistent with the vaccine containing only spike.

The immunoSEQ Assay was used to sequence TCRbeta CDR3 regions. After extraction, genomic DNA underwent amplification by bias-controlled multiplex PCR, followed by high-throughput sequencing. The study's processing was this. To quantify the absolute abundance of each unique TCRbeta CDR3 region, sequences were collapsed and filtered. T cell fraction was estimated by normalization of TCRbeta template counts to usable DNA, with usable DNA being measured through amplification of reference genes present in all nucleated cells. Repertoire TCRs were annotated as SARS-CoV-2-specific when V gene, CDR3 amino acid sequence and J gene were exactly matched to a known reactive TCR set. The reference SARS-CoV-2 TCR set was derived from MIRA and filtered for enrichment in COVID-19-positive ImmuneCODE repertoires, a step that removed public or cross-reactive TCRs. Drawing on the MIRA antigens, annotated TCRs were analysed further at the level of specific ORF or position within ORF. Depth was the summed frequency of annotated unique rearrangements, while breadth was defined as annotated unique rearrangements over total unique productive rearrangements. Two-sided Wilcoxon rank-sum tests were applied when comparing TCR breadth between groups. TCRdb carries this immuneACCESS record with in-frame sequences only. Its versions omit some clonotypes, under half of them owing to an unresolved V gene in the studies checked, with the rest unexplained. V and J calls and clone size follow that table, whereas D and trimming were derived from the DNA. The sample records a few hundred thousand clones, about nine tenths of which are singletons. Around 3.5% of the sample lies in the top ten.

The germline ends are 7 bases apart after V is trimmed by 4 bases and J by 0 bases. CDR1 and CDR2, per the germline V gene, are MGHRA and YSYEKL. The CDR3 holds 14 amino acids from the cysteine to the phenylalanine. Just CDR3 DNA is preserved here, 42 bases in frame from base 1. The table lists this clone with a few counts. The target of this receptor is not known. Base quality data are lacking; no much larger clone is found one base away. The TCR originated in a person between 18 and 59 years old who received the Ad26.COV2.S COVID-19 vaccine or a placebo. The source was peripheral blood, collected in a trial of Ad26.COV2.S vaccine versus placebo. Rearrangement joined TRBV4-1 to TRBJ1-5, with an unclear D gene assignment. The nucleotides read TGCGCCAGCAGCCGTGATCCTAGCAATCAGCCCCAGCATTTT. It specifies CASSRDPSNQPQHF.